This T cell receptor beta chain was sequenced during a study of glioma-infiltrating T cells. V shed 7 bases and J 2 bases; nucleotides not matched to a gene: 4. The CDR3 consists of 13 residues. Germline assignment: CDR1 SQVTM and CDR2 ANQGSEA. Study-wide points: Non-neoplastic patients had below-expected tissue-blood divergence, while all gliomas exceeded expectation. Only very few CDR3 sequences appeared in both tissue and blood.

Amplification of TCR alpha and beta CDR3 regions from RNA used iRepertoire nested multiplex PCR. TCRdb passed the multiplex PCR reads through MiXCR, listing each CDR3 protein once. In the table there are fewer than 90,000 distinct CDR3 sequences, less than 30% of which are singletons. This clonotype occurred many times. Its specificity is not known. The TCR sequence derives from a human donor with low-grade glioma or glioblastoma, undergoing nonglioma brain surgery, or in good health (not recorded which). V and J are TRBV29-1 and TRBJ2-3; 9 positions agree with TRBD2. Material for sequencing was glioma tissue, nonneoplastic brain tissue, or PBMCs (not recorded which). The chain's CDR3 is CSATGLATDTQYF. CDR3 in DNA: TGCAGCGCGACGGGACTAGCCACAGATACGCAGTATTTT.